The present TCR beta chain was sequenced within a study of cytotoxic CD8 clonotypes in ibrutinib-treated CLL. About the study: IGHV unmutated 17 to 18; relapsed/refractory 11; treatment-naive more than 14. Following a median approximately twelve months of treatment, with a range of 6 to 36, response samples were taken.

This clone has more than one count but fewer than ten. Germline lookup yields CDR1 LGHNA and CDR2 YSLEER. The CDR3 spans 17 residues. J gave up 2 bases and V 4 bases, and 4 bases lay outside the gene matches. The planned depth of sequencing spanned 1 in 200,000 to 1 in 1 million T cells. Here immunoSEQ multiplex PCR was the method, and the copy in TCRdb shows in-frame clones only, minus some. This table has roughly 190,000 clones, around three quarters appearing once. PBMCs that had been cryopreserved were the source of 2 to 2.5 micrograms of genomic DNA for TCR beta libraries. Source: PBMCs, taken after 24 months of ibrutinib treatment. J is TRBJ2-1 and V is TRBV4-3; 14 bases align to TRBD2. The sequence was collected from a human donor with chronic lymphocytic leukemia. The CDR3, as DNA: TGCGCCAGCAGCCGCAGACTAGCGGGAGGGCCCTACAATGAGCAGTTCTTC. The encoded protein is CASSRRLAGGPYNEQFF.